The rows below give T cell receptor beta chains drawn from one sample of a study of blood T cell repertoires in COVID-19. The table came from immunoSEQ multiplex PCR; TCRdb's copy has only in-frame clones and leaves some out. The sample has approximately 90,000 clones, approximately 79% seen once. Sequences were obtained from peripheral blood. All receptors come from a man between 70 and 80 years old with acute or convalescent COVID-19. Each CDR3 is given without its conserved first and last residue.

TRBV10-2	TRBJ1-3	ASSDRTGGSGNTIY
TRBV18	TRBJ2-1	ASSPTLAGDHYNEQF
TRBV19	TRBJ1-3	ASRRDSKPGNTIY
TRBV28	TRBJ2-5	ASRSGGTTTPETQY
TRBV7-3	TRBJ2-7	ASSQSGTPGYEQY
TRBV27	TRBJ1-6	GGTPRVTLH
TRBV6-1	TRBJ2-2	ASSEDNRRGGELF
TRBV5-1	TRBJ2-2	ASSLGFQANTGELF
TRBV19	TRBJ1-5	ASSITGANQPQH
TRBV27	TRBJ2-5	ASSSHGTSGETQY
TRBV18	TRBJ2-7	ASSPSGGVSYEQY
TRBV25-1	TRBJ2-5	ASSAPGQGQETQY
TRBV15	TRBJ2-1	ATSRDLAGSSYNEQF
TRBV25-1	TRBJ1-6	ASSEWKGSTPLH
TRBV30	TRBJ2-3	AWSVRGGTDTQY
TRBV18	TRBJ2-2	ASSPLERGEAGELF
TRBV24-1	TRBJ1-5	ATSDRTDLPQH
TRBV20-1	TRBJ2-3	SASSGTGGKDTQY
TRBV9	TRBJ2-2	ASSVQTGTGWAGELF
TRBV6-5	TRBJ1-5	ASSYSGEDYNQPQH
TRBV6-5	TRBJ1-4	ATAPGQPFEKLF
TRBV5-4	TRBJ2-2	ASSFPGLAGNTGELF
TRBV28	TRBJ1-6	ASSFQDRSNSPLH
TRBV7-9	TRBJ2-1	AISGTSGSNEQF
TRBV6-1	TRBJ1-1	ASSERGGRYTEAF
TRBV1	TRBJ2-5	TSSQVLGGETQY
TRBV7-2	TRBJ2-1	ASSLNPAGGGEQF
TRBV6-5	TRBJ1-2	ASSTSDRGGNGYT
TRBV6-1	TRBJ2-5	ASSERQETQY
TRBV9	TRBJ2-5	ASSAKETQY
TRBV5-1	TRBJ2-1	ASSINGVSYNEQF
TRBV3-1/TRBV3-2	TRBJ1-2	ASSHRGQGMLGYT
TRBV7-9	TRBJ1-1	ASSLPGVEAF
TRBV4-1	TRBJ2-1	ASSQAGQGAYNEQF
TRBV6-5	TRBJ2-2	ASSREGGRSGELF
TRBV19	TRBJ1-5	ASEELGNQPQH
TRBV4-2	TRBJ2-1	ASSLRTSGDFNEQF
TRBV7-2	TRBJ1-1	ASSFAPGTEAF
TRBV18	TRBJ2-7	ASSPPGGIGYEQY
TRBV28	TRBJ1-1	ASEGRQGWEAF
TRBV5-5	TRBJ2-7	ASSPPASGGNEQY
TRBV28	TRBJ2-7	ASSLPGSYEQY
TRBV27	TRBJ1-5	ASSPRGSNQPQH
TRBV6-2/TRBV6-3	TRBJ1-1	ASSYGGGVTEAF
TRBV2	TRBJ2-5	ASSVQGESSETQY
TRBV10-3	TRBJ1-3	AISDPPGVSGNTIY
TRBV4-1	TRBJ2-3	ASSPAAGGLGTDTQY
TRBV7-9	TRBJ2-5	ASSLGFGVGETQY
TRBV27	TRBJ2-3	ASSPRTDTQY
TRBV28	TRBJ2-6	ASRVRGLGANVLT
TRBV6-5	TRBJ1-5	ASSPGQFNQPQH
TRBV2	TRBJ2-1	ASTPPRDRMNGQF
TRBV3-1/TRBV3-2	TRBJ2-3	ASSQGGTQY
TRBV5-1	TRBJ2-2	ASSADPRSGELF
TRBV5-1	TRBJ2-7	ASSFNQGHEQY